The T cell receptor (beta chain) described here comes from a study of blood T cell repertoires in COVID-19. TCRdb's copy holds only in-frame clones and misses some; the assay was immunoSEQ multiplex PCR. Found here are more than 15,000 clones, 85% to 90% of them singletons; the top ten hold roughly a quarter. With V trimmed by 5 bases and J by 8 bases, 15 bases remained unmatched. The germline gives CDR1 MNHNY, CDR2 SVGAGI (reference sequence). The CDR3 contains 17 residues. The chain combines TRBV6-6 with TRBJ1-6, with 7 bases aligning to TRBD1. The sample taken for sequencing was peripheral blood. The sequence was obtained from a man aged 55 to 69 with acute or convalescent COVID-19. In DNA form, the CDR3 reads TGTGCCAGCAGTCTCCAAGGGACAGTAGCCTCCTATTCACCCCTCCACTTT. As protein: CASSLQGTVASYSPLHF.